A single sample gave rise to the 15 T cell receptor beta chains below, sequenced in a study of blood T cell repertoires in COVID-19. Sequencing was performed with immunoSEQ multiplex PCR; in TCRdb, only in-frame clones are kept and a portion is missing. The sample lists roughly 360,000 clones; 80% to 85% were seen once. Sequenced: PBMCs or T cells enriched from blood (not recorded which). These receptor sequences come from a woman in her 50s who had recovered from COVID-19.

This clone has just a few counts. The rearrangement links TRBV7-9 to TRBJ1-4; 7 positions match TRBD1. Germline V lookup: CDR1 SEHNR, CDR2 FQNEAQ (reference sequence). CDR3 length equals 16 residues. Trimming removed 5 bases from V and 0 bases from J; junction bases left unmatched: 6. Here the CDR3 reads CASSLGTEATNEKLFF. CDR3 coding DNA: TGTGCCAGCAGCCTCGGGACAGAAGCAACTAATGAAAAACTGTTTTTT. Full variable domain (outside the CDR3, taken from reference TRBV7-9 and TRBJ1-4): DTGVSQNPRHKITKRGQNVTFRCDPISEHNRLYWYRQTLGQGPEFLTYFQNEAQLEKSRLLSDRFSAERPKGSFSTLEIQRTEQGDSAMYLCASSLGTEATNEKLFFGSGTQLSVL.

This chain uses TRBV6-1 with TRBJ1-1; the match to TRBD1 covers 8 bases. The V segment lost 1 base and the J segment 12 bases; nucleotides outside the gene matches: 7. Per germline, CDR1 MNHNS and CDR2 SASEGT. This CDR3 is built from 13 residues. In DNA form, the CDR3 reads TGTGCCAGCAGTGAAGGGTCTGGGGACAGGACTTTCTTT. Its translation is CASSEGSGDRTFF.

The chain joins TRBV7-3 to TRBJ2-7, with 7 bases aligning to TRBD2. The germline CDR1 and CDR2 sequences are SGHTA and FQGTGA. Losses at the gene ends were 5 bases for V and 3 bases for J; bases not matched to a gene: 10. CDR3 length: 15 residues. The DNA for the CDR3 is TGTGCCAGCAGCCCCTCAGGAGGGAGGGGCTACGAGCAGTACTTC. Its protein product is CASSPSGGRGYEQYF.

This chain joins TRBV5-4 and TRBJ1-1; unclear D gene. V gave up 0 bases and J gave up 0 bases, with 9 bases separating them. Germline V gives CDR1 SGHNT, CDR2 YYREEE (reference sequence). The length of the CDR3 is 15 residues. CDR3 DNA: TGTGCCAGCAGCTTGGGGTTCGAGGTGAACACTGAAGCTTTCTTT. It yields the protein CASSLGFEVNTEAFF.

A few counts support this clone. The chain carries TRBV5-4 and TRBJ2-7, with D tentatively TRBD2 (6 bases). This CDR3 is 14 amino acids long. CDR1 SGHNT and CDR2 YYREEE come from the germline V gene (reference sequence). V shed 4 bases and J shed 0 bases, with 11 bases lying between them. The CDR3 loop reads CASSVSGSSYEQYF. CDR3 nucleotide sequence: TGTGCCAGCAGCGTTAGCGGAAGCTCCTACGAGCAGTACTTC.

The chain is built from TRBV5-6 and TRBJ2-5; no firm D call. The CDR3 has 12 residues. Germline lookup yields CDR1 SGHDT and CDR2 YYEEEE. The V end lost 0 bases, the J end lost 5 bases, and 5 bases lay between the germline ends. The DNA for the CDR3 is TGTGCCAGCAGCTTGGTTGCGGAGACCCAGTACTTC. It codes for CASSLVAETQYF.

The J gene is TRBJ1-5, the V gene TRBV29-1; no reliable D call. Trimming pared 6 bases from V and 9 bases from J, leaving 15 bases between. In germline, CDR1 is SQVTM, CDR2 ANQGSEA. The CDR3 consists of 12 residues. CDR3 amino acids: CSVGDRSAPQHF. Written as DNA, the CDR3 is TGCAGCGTAGGAGATAGGTCTGCGCCCCAGCATTTT.

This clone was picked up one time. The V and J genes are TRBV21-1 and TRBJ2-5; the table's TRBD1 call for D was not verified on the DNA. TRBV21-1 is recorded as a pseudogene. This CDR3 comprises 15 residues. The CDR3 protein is CASSRGTDIEETQYF. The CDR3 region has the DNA TGTGCCAGCAGCAGGGGGACAGACATCGAAGAGACCCAGTACTTC.

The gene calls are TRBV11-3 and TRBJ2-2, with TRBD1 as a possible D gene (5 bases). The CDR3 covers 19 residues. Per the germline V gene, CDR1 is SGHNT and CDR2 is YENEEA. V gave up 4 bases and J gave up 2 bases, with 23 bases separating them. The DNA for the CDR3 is TGTGCCAGCAGCTCCCGTATTCCTGGACAAGGGCCTAACACCGGGGAGCTGTTTTTT. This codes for CASSSRIPGQGPNTGELFF.

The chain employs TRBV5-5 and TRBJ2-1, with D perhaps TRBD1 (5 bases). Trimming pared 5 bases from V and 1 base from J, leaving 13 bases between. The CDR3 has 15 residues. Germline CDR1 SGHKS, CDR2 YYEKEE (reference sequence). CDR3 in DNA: TGTGCCAGCAGTTTCGACAGACCTTCCTACAATGAGCAGTTCTTC. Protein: CASSFDRPSYNEQFF.

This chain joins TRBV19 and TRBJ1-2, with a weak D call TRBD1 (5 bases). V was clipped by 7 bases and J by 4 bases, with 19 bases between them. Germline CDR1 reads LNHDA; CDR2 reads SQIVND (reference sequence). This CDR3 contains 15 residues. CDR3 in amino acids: CASKAGQGAGYGYTF. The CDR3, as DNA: TGTGCCAGTAAGGCCGGGCAGGGAGCGGGCTATGGCTACACCTTC.

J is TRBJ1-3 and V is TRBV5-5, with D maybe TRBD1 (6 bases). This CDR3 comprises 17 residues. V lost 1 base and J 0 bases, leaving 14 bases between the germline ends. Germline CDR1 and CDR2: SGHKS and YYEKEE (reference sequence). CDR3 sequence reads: CASSLFGGSSSGNTIYF. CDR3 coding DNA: TGTGCCAGCAGCTTGTTTGGGGGCTCTAGCTCTGGAAACACCATATATTTT. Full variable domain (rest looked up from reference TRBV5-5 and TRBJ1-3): DAGVTQSPTHLIKTRGQQVTLRCSPISGHKSVSWYQQVLGQGPQFIFQYYEKEERGRGNFPDRFSARQFPNYSSELNVNALLLGDSALYLCASSLFGGSSSGNTIYFGEGSWLTVV.

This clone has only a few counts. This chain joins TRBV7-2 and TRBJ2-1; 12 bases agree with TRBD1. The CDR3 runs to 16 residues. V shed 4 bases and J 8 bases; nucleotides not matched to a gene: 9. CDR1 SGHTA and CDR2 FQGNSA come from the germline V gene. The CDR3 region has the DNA TGTGCCAGCAGCTCCTCCGGGACAGGGGGCGGGGATGAGCAGTTCTTC. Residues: CASSSSGTGGGDEQFF.

In DNA, the CDR3 is TGTGCCAGCAGCTTGACCGGTGAGGATACGCAGTATTTT. Amino acids: CASSLTGEDTQYF. This chain joins TRBV5-4 and TRBJ2-3, with D uncertain. The CDR3 runs 13 residues. Trimming left V 1 base short and J 6 bases short, with 9 bases between. Germline V gives CDR1 SGHNT, CDR2 YYREEE (reference sequence).

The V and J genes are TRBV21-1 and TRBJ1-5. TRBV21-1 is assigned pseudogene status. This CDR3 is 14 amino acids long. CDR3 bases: TGTGCCAGCAGCAAAGTGGGGGGGGCTCAGCCCCAGCATTTT. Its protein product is CASSKVGGAQPQHF.